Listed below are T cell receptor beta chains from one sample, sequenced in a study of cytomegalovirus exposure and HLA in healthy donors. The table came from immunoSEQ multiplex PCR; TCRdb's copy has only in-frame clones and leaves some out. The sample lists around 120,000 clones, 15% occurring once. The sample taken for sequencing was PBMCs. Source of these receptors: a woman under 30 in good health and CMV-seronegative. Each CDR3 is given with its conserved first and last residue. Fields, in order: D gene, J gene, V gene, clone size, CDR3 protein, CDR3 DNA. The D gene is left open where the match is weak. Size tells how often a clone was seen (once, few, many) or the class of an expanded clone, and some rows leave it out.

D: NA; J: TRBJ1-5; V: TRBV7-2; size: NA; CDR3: CASSLEQGIPQHF; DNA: TGTGCCAGCAGCTTGGAGCAGGGGATCCCCCAGCATTTT
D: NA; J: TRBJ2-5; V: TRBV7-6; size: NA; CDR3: CASSLNPGPETQYF; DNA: TGTGCCAGCAGCTTAAACCCAGGCCCAGAGACCCAGTACTTC
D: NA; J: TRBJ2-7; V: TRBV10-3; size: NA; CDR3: CAISARQGTYEQYF; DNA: TGTGCCATCAGTGCGCGGCAGGGAACCTACGAGCAGTACTTC
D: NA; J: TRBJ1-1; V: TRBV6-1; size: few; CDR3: CASSQQGYTEAFF; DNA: TGTGCCAGCAGTCAGCAGGGTTACACTGAAGCTTTCTTT
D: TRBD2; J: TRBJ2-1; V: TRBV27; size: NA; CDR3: CASSPRTSGTGEQFF; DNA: TGTGCCAGCAGTCCTAGGACTAGCGGGACAGGCGAGCAGTTCTTC
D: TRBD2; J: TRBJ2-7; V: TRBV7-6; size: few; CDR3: CASSPYSTSGVFWGEQYF; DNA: TGTGCCAGCAGCCCCTATAGCACTAGCGGGGTCTTTTGGGGGGAGCAGTACTTC
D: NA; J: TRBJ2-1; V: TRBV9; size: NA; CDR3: CASSPSLGEQFF; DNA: TGTGCCAGCAGCCCCTCCCTCGGTGAGCAGTTCTTC
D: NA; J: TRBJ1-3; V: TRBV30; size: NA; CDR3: CAWSLGSGNTIYF; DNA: TGTGCCTGGAGCCTAGGCTCTGGAAACACCATATATTTT
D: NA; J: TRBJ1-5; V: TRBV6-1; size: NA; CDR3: CASSDRGQHQHF; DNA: TGTGCAAGCAGTGATAGGGGTCAGCACCAGCATTTT
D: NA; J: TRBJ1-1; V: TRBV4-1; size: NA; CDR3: CASSQGLGEAFF; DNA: TGCGCCAGCAGCCAGGGGCTGGGTGAAGCTTTCTTT
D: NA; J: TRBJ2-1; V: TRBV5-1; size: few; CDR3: CASSASTQVGEQFF; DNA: TGCGCCAGCAGCGCAAGCACACAGGTTGGTGAGCAGTTCTTC
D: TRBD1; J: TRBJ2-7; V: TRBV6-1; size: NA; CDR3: CASSGTGDREQYF; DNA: TGTGCCAGCAGTGGTACAGGGGACAGGGAGCAGTACTTC
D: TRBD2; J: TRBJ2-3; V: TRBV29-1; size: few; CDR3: CSVVSSVGRAPDTQYF; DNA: TGCAGCGTTGTATCGTCGGTCGGGAGGGCCCCAGATACGCAGTATTTT
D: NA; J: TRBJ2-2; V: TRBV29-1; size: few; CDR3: CSVVGATNTGELFF; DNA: TGCAGCGTTGTGGGGGCGACGAACACCGGGGAGCTGTTTTTT
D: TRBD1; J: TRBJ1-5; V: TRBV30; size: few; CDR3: CAWSFGTGNQPQHF; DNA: TGTGCCTGGAGTTTCGGGACAGGGAACCAGCCCCAGCATTTT
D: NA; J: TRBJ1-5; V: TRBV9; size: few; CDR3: CASSVVSGDRNQPQHF; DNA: TGTGCCAGCAGCGTAGTTTCAGGTGATCGCAATCAGCCCCAGCATTTT
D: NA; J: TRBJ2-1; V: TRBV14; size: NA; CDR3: CASSQGPRLGSYNEQFF; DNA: TGTGCCAGCAGCCAAGGTCCCAGGCTCGGCTCCTACAATGAGCAGTTCTTC
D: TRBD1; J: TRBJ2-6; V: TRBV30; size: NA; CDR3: CAWSKGASGANVLTF; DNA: TGTGCCTGGAGTAAGGGGGCCTCTGGGGCCAACGTCCTGACTTTC
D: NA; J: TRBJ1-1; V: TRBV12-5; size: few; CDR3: CASGTEREAFF; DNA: TGTGCTAGTGGCACCGAGAGGGAAGCTTTCTTT
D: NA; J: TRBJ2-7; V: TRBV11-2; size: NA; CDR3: CASSFTGGVQTYEQYF; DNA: TGTGCCAGCAGCTTTACCGGGGGAGTCCAAACCTACGAGCAGTACTTC
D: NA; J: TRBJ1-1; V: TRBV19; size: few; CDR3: CASSILYRGNTEAFF; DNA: TGTGCCAGTAGTATCCTCTATCGGGGGAACACTGAAGCTTTCTTT
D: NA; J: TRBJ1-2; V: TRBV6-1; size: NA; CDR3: CASSDLNYGYTF; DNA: TGTGCCAGCAGTGATTTAAACTATGGCTACACCTTC
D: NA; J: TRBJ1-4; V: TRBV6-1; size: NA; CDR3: CASSPYPKRGEKLFF; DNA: TGTGCCAGCAGCCCCTATCCAAAGCGGGGTGAAAAACTGTTTTTT
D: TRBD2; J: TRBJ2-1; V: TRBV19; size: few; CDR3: CASSMGLAGGNEQFF; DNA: TGTGCCAGTAGTATGGGGCTAGCGGGAGGAAATGAGCAGTTCTTC
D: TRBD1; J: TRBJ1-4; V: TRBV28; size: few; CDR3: CASSVQGGYEKLFF; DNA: TGTGCCAGCAGTGTACAGGGGGGGTATGAAAAACTGTTTTTT
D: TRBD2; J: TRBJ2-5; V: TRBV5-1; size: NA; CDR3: CASSLSGGRETQYF; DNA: TGCGCCAGCAGCCTTAGCGGGGGGCGGGAGACCCAGTACTTC
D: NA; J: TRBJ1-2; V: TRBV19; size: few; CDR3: CASSPPGILYGYTF; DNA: TGTGCCAGTAGTCCGCCAGGAATCCTCTACGGCTACACCTTC
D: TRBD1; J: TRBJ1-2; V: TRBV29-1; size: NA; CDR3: CSVGDRNYGYTF; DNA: TGCAGCGTTGGGGACAGGAACTATGGCTACACCTTC
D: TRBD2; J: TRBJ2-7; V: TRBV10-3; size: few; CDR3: CAISVREDEQYF; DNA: TGTGCCATCAGTGTGCGGGAGGACGAGCAGTACTTC
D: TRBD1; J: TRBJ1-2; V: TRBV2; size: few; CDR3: CASSDRQGDRGYTF; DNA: TGTGCCAGCAGTGACAGACAGGGGGATCGGGGCTACACCTTC
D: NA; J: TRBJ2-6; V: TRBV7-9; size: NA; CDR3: CASSTFGYSGANVLTF; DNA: TGTGCCAGCAGCACTTTCGGGTACTCTGGGGCCAACGTCCTGACTTTC
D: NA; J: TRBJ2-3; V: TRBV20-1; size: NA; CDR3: CSAYRADTQYF; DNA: TGCAGTGCTTACCGGGCAGATACGCAGTATTTT
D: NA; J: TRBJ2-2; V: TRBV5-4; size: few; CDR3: CASSLGISMNTGELFF; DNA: TGTGCCAGCAGCTTGGGTATTAGCATGAACACCGGGGAGCTGTTTTTT
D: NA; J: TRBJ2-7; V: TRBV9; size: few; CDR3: CASSGLGGGPPEQYF; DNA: TGTGCCAGCAGCGGTTTAGGGGGGGGACCTCCCGAGCAGTACTTC
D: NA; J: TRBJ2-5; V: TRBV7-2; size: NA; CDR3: CASSPRGETQYF; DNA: TGTGCCAGCAGCCCGAGGGGGGAGACCCAGTACTTC
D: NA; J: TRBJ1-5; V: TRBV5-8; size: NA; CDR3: CASSYSGLGGPVWGNQPQHF; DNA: TGTGCCAGCAGCTATTCAGGGCTGGGAGGACCGGTATGGGGCAATCAGCCCCAGCATTTT
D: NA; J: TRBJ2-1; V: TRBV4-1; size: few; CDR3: CASSHPVVSYNEQFF; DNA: TGCGCCAGCAGCCACCCGGTAGTATCTTACAATGAGCAGTTCTTC
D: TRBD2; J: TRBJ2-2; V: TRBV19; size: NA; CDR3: CASTSLAGKGVGELFF; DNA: TGTGCCAGTACCTCACTAGCGGGGAAGGGGGTCGGAGAGCTGTTTTTT
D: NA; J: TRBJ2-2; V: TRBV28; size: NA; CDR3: CARAEERFGTGELFF; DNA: TGTGCCAGAGCCGAGGAGCGCTTCGGCACCGGGGAGCTGTTTTTT
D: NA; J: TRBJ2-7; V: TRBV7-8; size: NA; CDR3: CASSLGASYEQYF; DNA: TGTGCCAGCAGCTTAGGAGCTAGCTACGAGCAGTACTTC
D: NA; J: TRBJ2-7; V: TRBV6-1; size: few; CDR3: CASSELQVAYEQYF; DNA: TGTGCCAGCAGTGAGCTGCAGGTCGCCTACGAGCAGTACTTC
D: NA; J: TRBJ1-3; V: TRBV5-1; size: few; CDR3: CASSFSGNGNTIYF; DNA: TGCGCCAGCAGCTTTTCGGGGAATGGAAACACCATATATTTT
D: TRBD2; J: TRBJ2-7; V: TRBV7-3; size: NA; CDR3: CASSLQASGGQIYEQYF; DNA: TGTGCCAGCAGCTTACAGGCTAGCGGGGGACAAATATACGAGCAGTACTTC
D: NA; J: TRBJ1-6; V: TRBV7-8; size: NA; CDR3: CASSHYGSADYNSPLHF; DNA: TGTGCCAGCAGCCACTATGGGAGCGCAGACTATAATTCACCCCTCCACTTT
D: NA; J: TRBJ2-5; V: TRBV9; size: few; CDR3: CASSVAIGEETQYF; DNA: TGTGCCAGCAGCGTAGCTATAGGGGAAGAGACCCAGTACTTC
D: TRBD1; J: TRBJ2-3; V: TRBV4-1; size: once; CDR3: CASSQAGQASDTQYF; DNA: TGCGCCAGCAGCCAGGCTGGACAGGCTTCAGATACGCAGTATTTT
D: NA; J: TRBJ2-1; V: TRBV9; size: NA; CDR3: CASSPDSYNEQFF; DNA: TGTGCCAGCAGTCCAGACAGCTACAATGAGCAGTTCTTC
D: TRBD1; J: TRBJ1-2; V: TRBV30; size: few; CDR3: CAWTPDRGDYGYTF; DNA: TGTGCCTGGACTCCGGACAGGGGAGACTATGGCTACACCTTC
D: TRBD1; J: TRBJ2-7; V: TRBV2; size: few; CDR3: CASSDQGQGARVEQYF; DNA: TGTGCCAGCAGTGATCAGGGACAGGGGGCGCGGGTCGAGCAGTACTTC
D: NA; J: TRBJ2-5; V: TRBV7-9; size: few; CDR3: CASLARLQETQYF; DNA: TGTGCCAGCCTCGCGAGACTACAAGAGACCCAGTACTTC
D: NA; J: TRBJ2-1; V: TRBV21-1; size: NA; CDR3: CASTRTSGIYNEQFF; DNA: TGTGCCAGCACCCGGACTAGCGGGATCTACAATGAGCAGTTCTTC
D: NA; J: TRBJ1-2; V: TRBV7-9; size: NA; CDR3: CASSLDQGYGYTF; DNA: TGTGCCAGCAGCTTAGATCAGGGCTATGGCTACACCTTC
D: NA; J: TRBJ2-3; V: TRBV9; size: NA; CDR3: CASSVAGAITTADTQYF; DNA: TGTGCCAGCAGCGTAGCGGGAGCGATCACCACAGCAGATACGCAGTATTTT
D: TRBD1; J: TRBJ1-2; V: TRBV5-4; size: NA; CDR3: CASTARDRAIYGYTF; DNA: TGTGCCAGCACCGCCCGGGACAGGGCCATCTATGGCTACACCTTC
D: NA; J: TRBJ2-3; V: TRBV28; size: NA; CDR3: CASSLSTTLRTDTQYF; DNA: TGTGCCAGCAGTTTATCTACTACTCTCCGCACAGATACGCAGTATTTT
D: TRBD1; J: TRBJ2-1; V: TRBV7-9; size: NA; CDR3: CASSSGTGAHEQFF; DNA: TGTGCCAGCAGTTCCGGGACAGGGGCACATGAGCAGTTCTTC
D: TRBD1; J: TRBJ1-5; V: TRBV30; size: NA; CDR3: CAWRKGADQPQHF; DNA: TGTGCCTGGAGGAAGGGGGCTGATCAGCCCCAGCATTTT